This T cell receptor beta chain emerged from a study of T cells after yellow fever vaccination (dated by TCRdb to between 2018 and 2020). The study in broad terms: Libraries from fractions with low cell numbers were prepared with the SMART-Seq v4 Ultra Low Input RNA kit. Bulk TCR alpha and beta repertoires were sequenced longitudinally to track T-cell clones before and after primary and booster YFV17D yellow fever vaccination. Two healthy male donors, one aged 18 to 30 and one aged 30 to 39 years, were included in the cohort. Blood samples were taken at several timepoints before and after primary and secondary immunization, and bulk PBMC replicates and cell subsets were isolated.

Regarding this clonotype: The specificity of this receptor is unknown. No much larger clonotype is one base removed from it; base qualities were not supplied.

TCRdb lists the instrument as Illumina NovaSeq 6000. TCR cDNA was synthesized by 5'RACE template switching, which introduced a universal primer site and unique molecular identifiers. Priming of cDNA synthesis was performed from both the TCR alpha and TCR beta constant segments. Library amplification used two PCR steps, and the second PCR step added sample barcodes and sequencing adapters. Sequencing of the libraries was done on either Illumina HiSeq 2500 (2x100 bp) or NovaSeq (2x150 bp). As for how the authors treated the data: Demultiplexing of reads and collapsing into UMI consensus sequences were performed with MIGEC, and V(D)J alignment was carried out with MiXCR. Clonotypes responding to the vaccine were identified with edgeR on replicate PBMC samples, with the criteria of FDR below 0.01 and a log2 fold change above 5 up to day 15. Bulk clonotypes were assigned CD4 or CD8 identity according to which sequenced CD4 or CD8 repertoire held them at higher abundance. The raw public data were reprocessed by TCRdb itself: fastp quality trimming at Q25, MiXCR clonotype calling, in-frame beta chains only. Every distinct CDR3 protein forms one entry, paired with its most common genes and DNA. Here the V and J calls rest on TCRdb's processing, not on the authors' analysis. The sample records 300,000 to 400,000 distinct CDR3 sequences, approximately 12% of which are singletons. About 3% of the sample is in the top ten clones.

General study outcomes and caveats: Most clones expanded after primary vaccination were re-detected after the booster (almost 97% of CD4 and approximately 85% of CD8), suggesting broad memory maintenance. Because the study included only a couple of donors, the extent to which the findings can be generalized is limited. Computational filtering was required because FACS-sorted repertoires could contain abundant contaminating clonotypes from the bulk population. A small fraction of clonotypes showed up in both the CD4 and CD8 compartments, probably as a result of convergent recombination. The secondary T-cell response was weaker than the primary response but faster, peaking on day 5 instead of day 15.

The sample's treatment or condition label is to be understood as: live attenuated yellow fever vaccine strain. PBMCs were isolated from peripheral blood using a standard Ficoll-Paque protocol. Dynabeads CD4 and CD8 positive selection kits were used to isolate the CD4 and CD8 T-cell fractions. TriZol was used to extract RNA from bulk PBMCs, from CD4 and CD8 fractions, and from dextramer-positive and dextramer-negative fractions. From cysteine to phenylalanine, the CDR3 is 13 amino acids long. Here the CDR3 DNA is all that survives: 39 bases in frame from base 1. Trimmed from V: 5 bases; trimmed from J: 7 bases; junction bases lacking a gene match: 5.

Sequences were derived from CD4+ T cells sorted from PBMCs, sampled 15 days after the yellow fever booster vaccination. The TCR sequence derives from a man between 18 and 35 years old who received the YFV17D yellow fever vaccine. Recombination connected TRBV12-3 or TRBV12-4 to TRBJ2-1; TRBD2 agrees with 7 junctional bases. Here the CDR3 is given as CASSPSRGNEQFF. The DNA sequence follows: TGTGCCAGCAGTCCCTCGCGGGGGAATGAGCAGTTCTTC.